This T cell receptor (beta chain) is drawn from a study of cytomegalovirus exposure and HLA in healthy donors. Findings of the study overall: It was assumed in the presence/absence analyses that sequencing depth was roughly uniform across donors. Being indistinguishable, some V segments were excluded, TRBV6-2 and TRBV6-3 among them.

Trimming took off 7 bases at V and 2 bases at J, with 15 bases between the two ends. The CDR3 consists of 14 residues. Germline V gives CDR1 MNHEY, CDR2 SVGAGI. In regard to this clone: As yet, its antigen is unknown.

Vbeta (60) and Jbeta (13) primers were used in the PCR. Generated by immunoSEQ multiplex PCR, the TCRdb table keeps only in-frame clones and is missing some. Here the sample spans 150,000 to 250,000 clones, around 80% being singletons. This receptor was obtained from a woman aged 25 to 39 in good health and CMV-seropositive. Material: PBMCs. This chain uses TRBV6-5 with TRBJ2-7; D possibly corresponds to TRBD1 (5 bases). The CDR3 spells CASTVQGIPYEQYF. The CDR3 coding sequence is TGTGCCAGCACTGTCCAGGGCATTCCCTACGAGCAGTACTTC.